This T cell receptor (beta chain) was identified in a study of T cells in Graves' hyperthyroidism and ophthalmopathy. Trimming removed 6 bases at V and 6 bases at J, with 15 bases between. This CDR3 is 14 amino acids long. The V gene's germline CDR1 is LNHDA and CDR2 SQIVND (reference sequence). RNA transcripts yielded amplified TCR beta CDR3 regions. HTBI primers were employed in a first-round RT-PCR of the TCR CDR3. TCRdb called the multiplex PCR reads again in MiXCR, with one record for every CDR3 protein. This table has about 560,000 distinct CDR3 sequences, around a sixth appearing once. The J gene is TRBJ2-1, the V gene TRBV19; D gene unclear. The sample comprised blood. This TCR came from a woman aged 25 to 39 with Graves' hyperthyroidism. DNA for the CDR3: TGTGCCAGTAGCCCTAGTCTATCCCCCAATGAGCAGTTCTTC. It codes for CASSPSLSPNEQFF. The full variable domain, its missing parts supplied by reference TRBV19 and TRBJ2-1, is DGGITQSPKYLFRKEGQNVTLSCEQNLNHDAMYWYRQDPGQGLRLIYYSQIVNDFQKGDIAEGYSVSREKKESFPLTVTSAQKNPTAFYLCASSPSLSPNEQFFGPGTRLTVL.